This T cell receptor beta chain derives from a study of cytomegalovirus exposure and HLA in healthy donors. J gave up 6 bases and V 3 bases, and 6 bases lay outside the gene matches. CDR1 is SGDLS and CDR2 is YYNGEE in the germline V gene. This CDR3 has 15 amino acids. PCR involved 60 Vbeta and 13 Jbeta primers. TCRdb's copy holds only in-frame clones and misses some; the assay was immunoSEQ multiplex PCR. Found here are about 140,000 clones, 80% of them singletons; the top ten hold 4.5% to 5.5%. The source is a man aged 35 to 55 in good health and CMV-seronegative. The sequencing input was PBMCs. This chain uses TRBV9 with TRBJ2-2, with 9 bases fitting TRBD1. CDR3 coding DNA: TGTGCCAGCAGCGCTGGGACAGGGAGGGCCGGGGAGCTGTTTTTT. Encoded protein: CASSAGTGRAGELFF.